Listed below are T cell receptor beta chains from one sample, sequenced in a study of cytomegalovirus exposure and HLA in healthy donors. Profiling relied on immunoSEQ multiplex PCR, and the TCRdb table lists in-frame clones only, not all of them. The data show about 150,000 clones, approximately 80% seen once. Sequenced: PBMCs. These TCRs come from a woman aged 35 to 49 in good health and CMV-seropositive. Each CDR3 is given with its conserved first and last residue. D genes are given only for firm matches. The size entry is marked missing in some rows and otherwise reads once, few, many or a size class.

D | length | size | V | CDR3
- | 16 | - | TRBV11-3 | CASSPPGQGDKNIQYF
- | 16 | - | TRBV5-1 | CASSLLGQPTYNEQFF
- | 13 | - | TRBV5-4 | CASSLDKIYGYTF
- | 12 | - | TRBV27 | CASSYDSHEQFF
TRBD2 | 15 | - | TRBV7-2 | CASSLAGLAGDEQFF
TRBD2 | 17 | - | TRBV7-9 | CASSSKPQRGVSNEQFF
- | 12 | - | TRBV7-8 | CASSPDRNTQYF
TRBD2 | 13 | - | TRBV29-1 | CSVETSGRETQYF
- | 16 | once | TRBV12-5 | CASGFYLTPGDQPQHF
- | 15 | - | TRBV5-6 | CASSERRGRRYGYTF
TRBD1 | 14 | - | TRBV27 | CASSLDQGAYEQYF
- | 14 | - | TRBV6-4 | CASIPGGSSSEQYF
- | 15 | - | TRBV2 | CASSEEGVRRETQYF
TRBD1 | 17 | - | TRBV15 | CATSRAGTGSGANVLTF
- | 16 | - | TRBV6-5 | CASSYSESSYNSPLHF
TRBD1 | 19 | few | TRBV15 | CATSRDHGTGFGHTGELFF
TRBD1 | 12 | - | TRBV30 | CASDRGLEGYTF
TRBD2 | 16 | - | TRBV6-6 | CASSYEAGGLTGELFF
TRBD1 | 11 | - | TRBV9 | CANNDRGQDTF
TRBD1 | 15 | - | TRBV27 | CASSLSQGARTEAFF
- | 15 | few | TRBV27 | CASRNSRGSYNEQFF
TRBD2 | 14 | - | TRBV2 | CASTGLAGYGEQFF
TRBD1 | 13 | - | TRBV6-6 | CASSYGTGGSCTF
- | 15 | - | TRBV6-1 | CASKDRTAGANVLTF
- | 11 | few | TRBV6-6 | CASSDSLEAFF
TRBD2 | 16 | few | TRBV7-9 | CASSRLTGLAGNEQFF
TRBD1 | 17 | - | TRBV18 | CASSSLRQGANTGELFF
- | 11 | - | TRBV20-1 | CSANGGYEQYF
TRBD1 | 14 | - | TRBV19 | CASSLGQGSYEQYF
- | 13 | - | TRBV28 | CASRYPGGGEAFF
- | 16 | - | TRBV30 | CAWSVGRSSSYNEQFF
TRBD1 | 17 | - | TRBV27 | CASRTGTGGLNVQPQHF
TRBD1 | 14 | - | TRBV27 | CASSQWTGRTEAFF
TRBD2 | 19 | - | TRBV7-2 | CASSLETSGTISNTGELFF
- | 18 | - | TRBV27 | CASSVNGMRQTLAYEQYF
TRBD2 | 13 | - | TRBV6-6 | CAIAKLAGETQYF
- | 15 | - | TRBV4-1 | CASSQDVGIAYEQYF
- | 14 | few | TRBV5-6 | CASSLGQASYEQYF
TRBD1 | 12 | once | TRBV29-1 | CSVQGAVTEAFF
TRBD1 | 16 | - | TRBV4-2 | CASSQAMDRVGTEAFF
TRBD1 | 15 | once | TRBV30 | CAWSLGGAGGTEAFF
TRBD2 | 17 | - | TRBV5-4 | CASSLEGLAGGAGELFF
TRBD2 | 15 | - | TRBV5-8 | CASSFLAGGGDEQFF
- | 14 | - | TRBV5-1 | CASSYNAGITEAFF
- | 16 | - | TRBV7-8 | CASSPGRAKGVWEQYF
- | 15 | once | TRBV19 | CASSPSGRREKEQFF
TRBD1 | 15 | once | TRBV5-1 | CASSWDRGRRGEQFF
TRBD2 | 16 | - | TRBV29-1 | CSVEVTTSGFSYEQYF
TRBD2 | 15 | - | TRBV27 | CASSLSGNWRNEQFF
- | 13 | - | TRBV27 | CAFPGRGDTEAFF
TRBD1 | 15 | - | TRBV10-2 | CASSEWQGAYQPQHF
- | 14 | - | TRBV5-1 | CASSDSSGTYEQYF
- | 15 | - | TRBV6-5 | CASSSDSANTGELFF
- | 17 | - | TRBV28 | CASSSVVDSTTNEKLFF
TRBD1 | 15 | - | TRBV4-2 | CASSQGTGPNYGYTF
TRBD1 | 15 | - | TRBV7-2 | CASSTRTQGTGELFF
TRBD1 | 17 | - | TRBV4-1 | CASSQTGTATSWDEQYF
- | 15 | - | TRBV11-2 | CASSARGADTEKLFF